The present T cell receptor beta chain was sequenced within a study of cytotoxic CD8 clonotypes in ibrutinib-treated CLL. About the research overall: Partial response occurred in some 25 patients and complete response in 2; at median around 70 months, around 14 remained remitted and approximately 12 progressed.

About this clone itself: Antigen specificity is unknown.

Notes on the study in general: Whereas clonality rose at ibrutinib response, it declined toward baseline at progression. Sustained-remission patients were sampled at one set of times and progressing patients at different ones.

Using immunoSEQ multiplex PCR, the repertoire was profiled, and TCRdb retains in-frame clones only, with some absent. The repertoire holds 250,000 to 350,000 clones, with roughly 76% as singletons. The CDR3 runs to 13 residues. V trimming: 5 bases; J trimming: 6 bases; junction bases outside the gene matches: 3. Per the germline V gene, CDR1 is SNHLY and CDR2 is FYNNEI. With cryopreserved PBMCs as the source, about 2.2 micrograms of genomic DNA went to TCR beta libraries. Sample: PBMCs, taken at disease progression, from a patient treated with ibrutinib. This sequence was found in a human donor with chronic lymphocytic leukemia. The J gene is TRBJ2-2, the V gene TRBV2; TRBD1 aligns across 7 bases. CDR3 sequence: CASSFQGAGELFF. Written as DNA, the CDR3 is TGTGCCAGCAGTTTTCAGGGGGCCGGGGAGCTGTTTTTT.